This is a list of T cell receptor beta chains from one sample in a study of high-grade serous ovarian cancer treatment subgroups. This table comes from immunoSEQ multiplex PCR, and its TCRdb copy is limited to in-frame clones, with some not included. This sample has some 3,300 clones, with 68% found just once. The sample consisted of tumor tissue. The receptors here all came from a human donor with high-grade serous ovarian cancer. CDR3s leave out the opening cysteine and the closing phenylalanine or tryptophan.

j_call v_call cdr3_aa
TRBJ1-2 TRBV30 AWSGTVWYYGYT
TRBJ1-1 TRBV6-5 ASMGNTEAF
TRBJ1-6 TRBV7-9 ASSFPGSPLH
TRBJ1-3 TRBV11-2 ASSPGQRSGNTIY
TRBJ1-5 TRBV11-3 ASSLDGQPQH
TRBJ2-7 TRBV7-2 ASSVGGQGHEQY
TRBJ1-5 TRBV7-6 ASSARGGSRAPQH
TRBJ1-1 TRBV6-4 ASRTGQGAVEAF
TRBJ2-1 TRBV5-1 ASSHGASSYNEQF
TRBJ1-5 TRBV19 ASSIDAGSNQPQH
TRBJ1-1 TRBV6-6 ASSYLTGADTEAF
TRBJ1-6 TRBV11-2 ASSYAGTYYNSPLH
TRBJ1-2 TRBV2 ASSEEKGRARGYT
TRBJ1-2 TRBV10-3 AISATANYGYT
TRBJ2-3 TRBV9 ASSFFPGTGGADTQY
TRBJ1-1 TRBV18 ASSPFTGGSETEAF
TRBJ2-2 TRBV9 ASSVWGLAGETGELF
TRBJ2-7 TRBV5-1 ASSLAGQGTYEQY
TRBJ2-3 TRBV6-4 ASSGGSTDTQY
TRBJ1-1 TRBV13 ASSSQDSSEAF
TRBJ1-4 TRBV4-2 ASREGQGTNEKLF
TRBJ1-6 TRBV6-4 ASSTEINSPLH
TRBJ2-1 TRBV7-7 ASSMGLAGSDEQF
TRBJ1-6 TRBV7-6 ASSLDRGKNSPLH
TRBJ1-1 TRBV10-1 ASSNTGFTEAF
TRBJ1-1 TRBV4-1 ASSQESLVLMNTEAF
TRBJ2-4 TRBV19 ASSKWALVENIQY
TRBJ2-1 TRBV11-1 ASSFGQAGHNEQF
TRBJ2-7 TRBV29-1 SAPPGGEQY
TRBJ1-6 TRBV9 ASSTTGEGNSPLH
TRBJ2-5 TRBV7-8 ASRQETQY
TRBJ2-2 TRBV5-1 ASSLGSLRAGELF
TRBJ1-1 TRBV5-1 ASSLVATDYGGAF
TRBJ1-4 TRBV5-4 ASSFRGITGELF
TRBJ2-1 TRBV5-1 ASSFLTGGNYNEQF
TRBJ1-2 TRBV2 ASSAEDGYT
TRBJ1-1 TRBV5-4 ASSSIQIGNTEAF
TRBJ1-1 TRBV7-2 ASSLAWRMGTEAF
TRBJ1-4 TRBV11-1 ASSAPGQTNEKLF
TRBJ1-1 TRBV5-5 ASSGGQGTTEAF
TRBJ2-5 TRBV7-7 ASSSGAGMGETQY
TRBJ1-2 TRBV12-5 ASGLVSGSYGYT
TRBJ2-3 TRBV6-1 ASSEALSGGTDTQY
TRBJ2-2 TRBV9 ASSDKFSGGNTGELF
TRBJ2-7 TRBV4-1 ASSQKLDGPYEQY
TRBJ1-1 TRBV2 ASRGQPNTEAF
TRBJ2-7 TRBV30 AWSASAPYEQY
TRBJ1-1 TRBV7-8 ASSLAWRQRVWTEAF
TRBJ2-3 TRBV4-1 ASSQDSTSGRSTDTQY
TRBJ2-5 TRBV9 ASSVDSGAKETQY
TRBJ1-2 TRBV6-5 ASSPTGLNYGYT
TRBJ1-2 TRBV15 ATSREGAGYGYT